This T cell receptor beta chain was sequenced in a study of response to subunit inactivated influenza vaccine. TCRdb analysed the RT-PCR reads with MiXCR anew, one entry per CDR3 protein. This table has about 570,000 distinct CDR3 sequences, approximately 10% appearing once. Trimming pared 5 bases from V and 5 bases from J, leaving 12 bases between. Germline V CDR1 and CDR2: SGHTA, FQGNSA. This CDR3 comprises 13 residues. These data were also reused for a study on T cells expressing NK-cell markers. According to that study: It was by 5'RACE template switching with UMIs that TCR beta cDNA was made. The study drew TCR beta repertoires from sorted CD3+CD56+NKG2C+, CD3+CD56+NKG2C- and CD3+CD56-NKG2C+ T cells. Most of the eight sequenced donors tested HCMV-seropositive; one tested seronegative. Researchers report these clonotypes also headed the CD3+CD56-NKG2C+ fraction in four donors. Whether expanded NKG2C-expressing T cell clones recognize HCMV is unknown.

The chain is built from TRBV7-2 and TRBJ1-1; D remains ambiguous. This specimen consisted of PBMCs from blood, obtained on the day of vaccination. The origin of this receptor is a man aged 50 to 59 who received an inactivated influenza vaccine. The CDR3 region is CASSKQGWTEAFF. For the CDR3, the DNA is TGTGCCAGCAGCAAGCAAGGGTGGACTGAAGCTTTCTTT.